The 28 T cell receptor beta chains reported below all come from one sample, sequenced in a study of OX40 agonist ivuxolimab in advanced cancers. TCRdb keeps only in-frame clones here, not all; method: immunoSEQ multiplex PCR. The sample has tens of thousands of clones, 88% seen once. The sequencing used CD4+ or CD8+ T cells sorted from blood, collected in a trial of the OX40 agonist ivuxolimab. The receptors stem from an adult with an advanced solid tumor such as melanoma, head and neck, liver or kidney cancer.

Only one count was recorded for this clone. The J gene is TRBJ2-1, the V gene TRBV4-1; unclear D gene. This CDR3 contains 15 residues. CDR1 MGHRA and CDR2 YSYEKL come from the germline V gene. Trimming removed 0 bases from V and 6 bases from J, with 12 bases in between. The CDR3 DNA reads TGCGCCAGCAGCCAAGATGCATCAGATTTCAATGAGCAGTTCTTC. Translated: CASSQDASDFNEQFF.

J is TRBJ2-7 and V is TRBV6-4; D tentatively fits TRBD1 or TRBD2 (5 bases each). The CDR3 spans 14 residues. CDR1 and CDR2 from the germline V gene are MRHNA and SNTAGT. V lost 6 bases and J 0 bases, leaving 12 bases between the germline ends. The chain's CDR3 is CASSRDANSYEQYF. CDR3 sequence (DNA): TGTGCCAGCAGCCGGGACGCGAACTCCTACGAGCAGTACTTC.

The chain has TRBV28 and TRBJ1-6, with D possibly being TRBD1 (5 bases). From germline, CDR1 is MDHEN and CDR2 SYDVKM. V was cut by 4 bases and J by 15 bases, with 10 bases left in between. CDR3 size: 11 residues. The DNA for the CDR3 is TGTGCCAGCAGTTCACAGGTAGTCCTCCACTTT. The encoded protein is CASSSQVVLHF.

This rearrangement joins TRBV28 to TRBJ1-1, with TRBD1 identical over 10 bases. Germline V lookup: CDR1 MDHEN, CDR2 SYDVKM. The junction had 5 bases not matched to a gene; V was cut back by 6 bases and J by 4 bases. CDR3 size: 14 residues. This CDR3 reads CASSSGTGATEAFF. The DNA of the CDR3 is TGTGCCAGCAGCTCCGGGACAGGGGCCACTGAAGCTTTCTTT.

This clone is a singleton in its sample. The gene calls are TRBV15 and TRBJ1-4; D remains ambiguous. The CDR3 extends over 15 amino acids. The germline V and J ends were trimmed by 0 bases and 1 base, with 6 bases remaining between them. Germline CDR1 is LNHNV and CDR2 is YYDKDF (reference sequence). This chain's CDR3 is CATSREQQTNEKLFF. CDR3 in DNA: TGTGCCACCAGCAGAGAGCAGCAAACTAATGAAAAACTGTTTTTT.

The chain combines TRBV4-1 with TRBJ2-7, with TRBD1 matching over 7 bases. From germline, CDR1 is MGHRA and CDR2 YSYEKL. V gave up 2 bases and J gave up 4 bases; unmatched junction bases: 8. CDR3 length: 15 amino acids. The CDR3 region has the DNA TGCGCCAGCAGCCAACTACCGGACAGGAAGTACGAGCAGTACTTC. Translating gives CASSQLPDRKYEQYF.

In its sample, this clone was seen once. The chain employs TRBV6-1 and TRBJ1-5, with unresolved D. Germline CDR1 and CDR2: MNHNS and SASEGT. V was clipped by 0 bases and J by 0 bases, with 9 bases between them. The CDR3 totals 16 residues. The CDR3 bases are TGTGCCAGCAGTGAAGCAATGGGGTCTAGCAATCAGCCCCAGCATTTT. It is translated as CASSEAMGSSNQPQHF.

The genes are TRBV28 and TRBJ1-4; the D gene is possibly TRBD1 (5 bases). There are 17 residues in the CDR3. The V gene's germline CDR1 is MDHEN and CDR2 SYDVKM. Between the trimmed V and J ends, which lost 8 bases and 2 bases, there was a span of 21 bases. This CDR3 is CASGTLRKGLTNEKLFF. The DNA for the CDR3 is TGTGCCAGCGGGACCCTACGAAAGGGGCTCACTAATGAAAAACTGTTTTTT.

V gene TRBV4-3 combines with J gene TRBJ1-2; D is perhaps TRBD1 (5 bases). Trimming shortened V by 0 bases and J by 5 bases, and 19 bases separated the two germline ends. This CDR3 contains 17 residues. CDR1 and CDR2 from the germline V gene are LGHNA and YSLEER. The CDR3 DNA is TGCGCCAGCAGCCAAGAAGTAGAAGTGTGGTGGGGGTATGGCTACACCTTC. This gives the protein CASSQEVEVWWGYGYTF.

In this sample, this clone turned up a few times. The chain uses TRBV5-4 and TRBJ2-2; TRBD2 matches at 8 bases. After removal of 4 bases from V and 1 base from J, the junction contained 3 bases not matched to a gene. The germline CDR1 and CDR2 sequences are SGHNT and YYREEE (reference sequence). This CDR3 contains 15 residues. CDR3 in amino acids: CASSRAGGNTGELFF. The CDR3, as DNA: TGTGCCAGCAGCAGGGCGGGGGGGAACACCGGGGAGCTGTTTTTT.

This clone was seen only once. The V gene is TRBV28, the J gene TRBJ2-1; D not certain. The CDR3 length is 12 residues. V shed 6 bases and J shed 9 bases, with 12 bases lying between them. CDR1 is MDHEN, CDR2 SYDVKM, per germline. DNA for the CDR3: TGTGCCAGCAGCCTCTCGGGTGTTGAGCAGTTCTTC. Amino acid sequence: CASSLSGVEQFF.

The CDR3 coding sequence is TGTGCCACCAGCAGAGATAGGAGGGGAGGCAATCAGCCCCAGCATTTT. Its protein is CATSRDRRGGNQPQHF. J is TRBJ1-5 and V is TRBV15; TRBD1 might be the D (5 bases). Germline V gene data show CDR1 as LNHNV and CDR2 as YYDKDF (reference sequence). The V end was cut by 0 bases, the J end by 2 bases, with 11 bases between. This CDR3 has 16 residues.

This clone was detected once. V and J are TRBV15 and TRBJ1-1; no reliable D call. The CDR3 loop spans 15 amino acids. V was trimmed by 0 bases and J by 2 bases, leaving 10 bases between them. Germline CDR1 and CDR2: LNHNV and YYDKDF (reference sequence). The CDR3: CATSREARYNTEAFF. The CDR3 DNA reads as TGTGCCACCAGCAGAGAAGCCAGGTATAACACTGAAGCTTTCTTT.

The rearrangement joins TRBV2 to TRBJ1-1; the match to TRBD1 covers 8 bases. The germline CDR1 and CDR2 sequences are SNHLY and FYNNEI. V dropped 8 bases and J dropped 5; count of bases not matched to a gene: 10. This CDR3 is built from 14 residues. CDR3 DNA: TGTGCCAGCGGCGGTCTGGACAGGGTAACTGAAGCTTTCTTT. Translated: CASGGLDRVTEAFF.

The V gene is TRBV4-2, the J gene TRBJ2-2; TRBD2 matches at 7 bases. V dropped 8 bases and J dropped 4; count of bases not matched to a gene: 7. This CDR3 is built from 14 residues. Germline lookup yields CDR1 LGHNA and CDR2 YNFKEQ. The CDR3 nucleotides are TGTGCCAGCGGCTGGGGGGGTGGCACCGGGGAGCTGTTTTTT. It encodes CASGWGGGTGELFF.

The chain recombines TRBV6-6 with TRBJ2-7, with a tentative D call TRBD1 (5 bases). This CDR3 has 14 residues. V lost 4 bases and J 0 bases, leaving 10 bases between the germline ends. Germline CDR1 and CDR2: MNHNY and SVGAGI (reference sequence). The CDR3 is CASSLTDFSYEQYF. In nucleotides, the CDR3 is TGTGCCAGCAGTTTGACAGATTTCTCCTACGAGCAGTACTTC.

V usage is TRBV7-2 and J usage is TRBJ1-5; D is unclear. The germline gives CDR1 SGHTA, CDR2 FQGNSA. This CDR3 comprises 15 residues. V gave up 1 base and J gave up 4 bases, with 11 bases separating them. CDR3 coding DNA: TGTGCCAGCAGCTTAGAGGAGGGATGGAATCAGCCCCAGCATTTT. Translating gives CASSLEEGWNQPQHF.

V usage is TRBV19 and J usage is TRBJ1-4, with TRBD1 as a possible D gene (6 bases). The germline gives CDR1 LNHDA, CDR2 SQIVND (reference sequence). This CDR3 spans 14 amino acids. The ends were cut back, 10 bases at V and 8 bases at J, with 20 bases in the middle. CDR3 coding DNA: TGTGCCAACCGGACAGCGACCTTTGGGGAAAAACTGTTTTTT. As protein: CANRTATFGEKLFF.

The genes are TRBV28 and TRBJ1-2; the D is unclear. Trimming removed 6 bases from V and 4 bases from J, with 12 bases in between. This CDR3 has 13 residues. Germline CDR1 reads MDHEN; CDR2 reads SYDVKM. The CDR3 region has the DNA TGTGCCAGCAGCCCCGACTATAGCTATGGCTACACCTTC. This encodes CASSPDYSYGYTF.

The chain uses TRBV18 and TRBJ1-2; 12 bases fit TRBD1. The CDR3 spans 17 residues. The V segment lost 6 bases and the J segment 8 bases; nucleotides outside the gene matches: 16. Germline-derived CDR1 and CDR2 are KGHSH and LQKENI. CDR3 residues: CASSPINRDRGRGGYTF. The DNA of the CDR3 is TGTGCCAGCTCTCCAATTAACCGGGACAGGGGGCGCGGCGGCTACACCTTC. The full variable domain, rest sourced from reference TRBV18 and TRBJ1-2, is NAGVMQNPRHLVRRRGQEARLRCSPMKGHSHVYWYRQLPEEGLKFMVYLQKENIIDESGMPKERFSAEFPKEGPSILRIQQVVRGDSAAYFCASSPINRDRGRGGYTFGSGTRLTVV.

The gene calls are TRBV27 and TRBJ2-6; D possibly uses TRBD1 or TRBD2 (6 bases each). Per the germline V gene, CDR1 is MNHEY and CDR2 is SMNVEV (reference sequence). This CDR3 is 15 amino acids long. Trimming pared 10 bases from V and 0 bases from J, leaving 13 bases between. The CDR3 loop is CATKGGSSGANVLTF. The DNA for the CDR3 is TGTGCCACCAAGGGGGGTAGCTCTGGGGCCAACGTCCTGACTTTC.

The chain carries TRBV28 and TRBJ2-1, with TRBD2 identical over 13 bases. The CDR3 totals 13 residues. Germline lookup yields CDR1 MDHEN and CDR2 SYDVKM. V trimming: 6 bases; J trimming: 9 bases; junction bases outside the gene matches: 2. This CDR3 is CASRGLAGSEQFF. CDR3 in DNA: TGTGCCAGCAGGGGACTAGCGGGAAGTGAGCAGTTCTTC.

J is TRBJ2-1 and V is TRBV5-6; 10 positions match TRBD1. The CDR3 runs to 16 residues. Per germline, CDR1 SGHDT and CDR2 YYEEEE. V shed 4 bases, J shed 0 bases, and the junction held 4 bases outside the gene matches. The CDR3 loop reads CASSGTGVGSYNEQFF. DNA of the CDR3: TGTGCCAGCAGCGGGACAGGGGTTGGCTCCTACAATGAGCAGTTCTTC. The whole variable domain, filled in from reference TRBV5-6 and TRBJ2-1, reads DAGVTQSPTHLIKTRGQQVTLRCSPKSGHDTVSWYQQALGQGPQFIFQYYEEEERQRGNFPDRFSGHQFPNYSSELNVNALLLGDSALYLCASSGTGVGSYNEQFFGPGTRLTVL.

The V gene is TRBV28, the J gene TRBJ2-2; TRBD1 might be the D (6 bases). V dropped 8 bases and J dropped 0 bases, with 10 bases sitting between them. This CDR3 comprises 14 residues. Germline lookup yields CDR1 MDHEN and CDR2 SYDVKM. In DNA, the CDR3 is TGTGCCAGCCTTCGGACAGCGAACACCGGGGAGCTGTTTTTT. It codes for CASLRTANTGELFF.

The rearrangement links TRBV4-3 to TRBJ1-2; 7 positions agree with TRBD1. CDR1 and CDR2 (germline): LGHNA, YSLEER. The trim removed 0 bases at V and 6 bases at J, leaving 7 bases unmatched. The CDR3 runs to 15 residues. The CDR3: CASSQDLGGLDGYTF. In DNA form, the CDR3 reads TGCGCCAGCAGCCAAGATTTAGGGGGCTTGGATGGCTACACCTTC.

The CDR3 loop reads CASSHGETQYF. In DNA, the CDR3 is TGTGCCAGCAGCCATGGGGAGACCCAGTACTTC. V gene TRBV27 combines with J gene TRBJ2-5; D unclear. V lost 6 bases to trimming and J lost 5 bases, with 7 bases between them. Looked up from germline, CDR1 is MNHEY and CDR2 is SMNVEV (reference sequence). This CDR3 is built from 11 residues.

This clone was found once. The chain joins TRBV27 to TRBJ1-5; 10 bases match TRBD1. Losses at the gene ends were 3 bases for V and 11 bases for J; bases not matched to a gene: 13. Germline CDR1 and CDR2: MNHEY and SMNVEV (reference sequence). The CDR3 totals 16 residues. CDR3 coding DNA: TGTGCCAGCAGTTTTCGGGGGACAGGGGAGGACAGGGCCCAGCATTTT. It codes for CASSFRGTGEDRAQHF.

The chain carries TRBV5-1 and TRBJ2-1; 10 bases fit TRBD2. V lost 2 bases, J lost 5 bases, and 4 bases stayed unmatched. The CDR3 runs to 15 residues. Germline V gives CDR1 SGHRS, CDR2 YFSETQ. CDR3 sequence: CASSFRTSGDNEQFF. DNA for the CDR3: TGCGCCAGCAGCTTCCGGACTAGCGGAGACAATGAGCAGTTCTTC. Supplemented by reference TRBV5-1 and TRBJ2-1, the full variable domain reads KAGVTQTPRYLIKTRGQQVTLSCSPISGHRSVSWYQQTPGQGLQFLFEYFSETQRNKGNFPGRFSGRQFSNSRSEMNVSTLELGDSALYLCASSFRTSGDNEQFFGPGTRLTVL.